This T cell receptor (beta chain) was obtained from a study of CD8+ T cells in alopecia areata. Findings of the study overall: Alopecia totalis/universalis scalp especially showed more expanded CD8+ clones than normal scalp.

This clone was detected a few times. Its matching antigen is unknown. The sequencing template was cDNA reverse transcribed from extracted RNA. Assay: immunoSEQ multiplex PCR; the TCRdb copy retains only in-frame clones and omits some. The sample lists about 110,000 clones, 59% seen once, with 20% to 25% in the top ten. The germline CDR1 and CDR2 sequences are SQVTM and ANQGSEA. The V end lost 4 bases, the J end lost 4 bases, and 23 bases lay between the germline ends. The length of the CDR3 is 16 residues. This chain joins TRBV29-1 and TRBJ2-7, with a weak D call TRBD1 (5 bases). The source of this sequence is a human donor in good health. The sequenced sample was CD8+ T cells sorted from blood. The CDR3 DNA sequence: TGCAGCGTTGTGTGGTTTGGAAGGCAGGGTGTATACGAGCAGTACTTC. This gives the protein CSVVWFGRQGVYEQYF.